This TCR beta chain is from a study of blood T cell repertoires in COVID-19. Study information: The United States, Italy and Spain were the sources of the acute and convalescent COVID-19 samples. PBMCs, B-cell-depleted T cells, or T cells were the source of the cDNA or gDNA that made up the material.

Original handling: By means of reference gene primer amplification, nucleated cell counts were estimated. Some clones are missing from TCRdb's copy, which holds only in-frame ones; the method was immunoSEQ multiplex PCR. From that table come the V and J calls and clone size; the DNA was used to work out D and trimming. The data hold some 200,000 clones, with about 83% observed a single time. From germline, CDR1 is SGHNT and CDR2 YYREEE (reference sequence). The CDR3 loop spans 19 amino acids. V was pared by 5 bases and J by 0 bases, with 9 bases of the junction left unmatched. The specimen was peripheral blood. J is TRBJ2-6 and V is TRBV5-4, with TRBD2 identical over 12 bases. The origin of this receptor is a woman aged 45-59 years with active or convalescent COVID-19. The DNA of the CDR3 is TGTGCCAGCAGAGCTTCGACTAGCGGGAGTTCCTCTGGGGCCAACGTCCTGACTTTC. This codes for CASRASTSGSSSGANVLTF.